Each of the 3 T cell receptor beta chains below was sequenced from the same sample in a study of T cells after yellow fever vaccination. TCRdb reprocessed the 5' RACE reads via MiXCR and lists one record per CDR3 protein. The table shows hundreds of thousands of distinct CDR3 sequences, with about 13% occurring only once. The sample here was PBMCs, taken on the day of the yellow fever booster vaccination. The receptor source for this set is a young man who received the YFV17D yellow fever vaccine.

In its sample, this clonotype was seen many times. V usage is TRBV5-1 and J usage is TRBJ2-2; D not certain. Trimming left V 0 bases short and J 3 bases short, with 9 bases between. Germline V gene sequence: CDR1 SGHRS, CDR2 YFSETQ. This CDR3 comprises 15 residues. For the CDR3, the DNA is TGCGCCAGCAGCTTGGGACCAGGTTACACCGGGGAGCTGTTTTTT. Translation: CASSLGPGYTGELFF.

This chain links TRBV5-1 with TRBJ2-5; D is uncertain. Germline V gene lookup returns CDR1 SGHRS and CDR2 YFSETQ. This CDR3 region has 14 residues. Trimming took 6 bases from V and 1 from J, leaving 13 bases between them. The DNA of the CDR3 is TGCGCCAGCATGGCTAGTCCTGGCCAAGAGACCCAGTACTTC. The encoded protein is CASMASPGQETQYF.

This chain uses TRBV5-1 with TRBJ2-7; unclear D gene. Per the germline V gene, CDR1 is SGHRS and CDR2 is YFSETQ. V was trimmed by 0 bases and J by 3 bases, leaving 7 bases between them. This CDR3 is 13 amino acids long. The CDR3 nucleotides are TGCGCCAGCAGCTTGGAAGGCTACTACGAGCAGTACTTC. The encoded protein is CASSLEGYYEQYF.